This TCR beta chain was observed in a study of T cells after yellow fever vaccination. One entry per CDR3 protein results from TCRdb running MiXCR on the 5' RACE reads. The sample has hundreds of thousands of distinct CDR3 sequences; around 20% are singletons. The ends were cut back, 5 bases at V and 0 bases at J, with 11 bases in the middle. The CDR3 covers 13 residues. CDR1 DFQATT and CDR2 SNEGSKA come from the germline V gene (reference sequence). The sample was PBMCs, taken before the yellow fever booster vaccination. The V gene is TRBV20-1, the J gene TRBJ2-7; maybe TRBD1 (5 bases). The receptor's source is a man aged 18 to 35 who received the YFV17D yellow fever vaccine. DNA of the CDR3: TGCAGTGCTGCCCAGGGAAACTCCTACGAGCAGTACTTC. Residues: CSAAQGNSYEQYF.